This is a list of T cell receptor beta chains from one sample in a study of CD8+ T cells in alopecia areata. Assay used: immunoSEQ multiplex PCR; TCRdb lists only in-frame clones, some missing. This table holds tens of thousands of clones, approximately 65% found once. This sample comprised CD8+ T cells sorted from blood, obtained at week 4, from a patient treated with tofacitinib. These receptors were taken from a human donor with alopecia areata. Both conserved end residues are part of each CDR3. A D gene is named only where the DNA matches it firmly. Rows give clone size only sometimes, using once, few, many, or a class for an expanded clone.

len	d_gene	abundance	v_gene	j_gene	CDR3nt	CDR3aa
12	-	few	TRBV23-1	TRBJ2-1	TGCGCCAGCAGTCTGACAGACAATGAGCAGTTCTTC	CASSLTDNEQFF
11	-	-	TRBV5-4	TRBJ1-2	TGTGCCAGCAGCGTGGGGCGCGCCCACACCTTC	CASSVGRAHTF
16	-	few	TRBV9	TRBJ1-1	TGTGCCAGCAGCGTAAGCCCGAAAGTGTTAAACACTGAAGCTTTCTTT	CASSVSPKVLNTEAFF
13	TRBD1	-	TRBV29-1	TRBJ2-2	TGCAGCGTGCTACCAGGGGGCAACGGGGAGCTGTTTTTT	CSVLPGGNGELFF
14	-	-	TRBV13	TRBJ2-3	TGTGCCAGCAGCGACCTCGGGGACCGGGATACGCAGTATTTT	CASSDLGDRDTQYF
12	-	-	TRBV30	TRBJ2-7	TGTGCCTGGAGTGTCCAGACCTACGAGCAGTACTTC	CAWSVQTYEQYF
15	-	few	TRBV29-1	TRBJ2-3	TGCAGCGTTGAGGGGACACAGCCAAGCACAGATACGCAGTATTTT	CSVEGTQPSTDTQYF
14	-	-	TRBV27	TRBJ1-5	TGTGCCAGCAGTTTGGGGTCCCGCCATCAGCCCCAGCATTTT	CASSLGSRHQPQHF
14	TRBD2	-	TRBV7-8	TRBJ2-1	TGTGCCAGCAGCATCAGCGGGGGGGCGAATGAGCAGTTCTTC	CASSISGGANEQFF
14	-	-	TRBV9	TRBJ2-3	TGTGCCAGCAGCGACGGGCCCTACACAGATACGCAGTATTTT	CASSDGPYTDTQYF
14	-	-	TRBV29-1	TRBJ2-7	TGCAGCGTTGAAGGGGTGGGCGGAACCTACGAGCAGTACTTC	CSVEGVGGTYEQYF
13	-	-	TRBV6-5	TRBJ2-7	TGTGCCACCCTCTCGGGCCTTGGCGACGAGCAGTACTTC	CATLSGLGDEQYF
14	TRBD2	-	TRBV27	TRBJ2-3	TGTGCCAGCATAGGACGGGGGGGGACAGATACGCAGTATTTT	CASIGRGGTDTQYF
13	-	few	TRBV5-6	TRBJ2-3	TGTGCCAGCAGCTGGGGGGTCACAGATACGCAGTATTTT	CASSWGVTDTQYF
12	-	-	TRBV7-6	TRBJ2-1	TGTGCCAGCAGCTCGGAACTCAATGAGCAGTTCTTC	CASSSELNEQFF
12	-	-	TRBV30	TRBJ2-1	TGTGCCTGGAGTTGGCAGGGGAATGAGCAGTTCTTC	CAWSWQGNEQFF
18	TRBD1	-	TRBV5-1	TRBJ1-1	TGCGCCAGCAGCCCTTGGCCGGGACAGTTTGGATTGAACACTGAAGCTTTCTTT	CASSPWPGQFGLNTEAFF
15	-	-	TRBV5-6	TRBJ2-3	TGTGCCAGCAGTCAAGCAGAGTCTAGCACAGATACGCAGTATTTT	CASSQAESSTDTQYF
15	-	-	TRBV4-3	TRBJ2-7	TGCGCCAGCAGTCAGCGGGACAGATCGGGTCACGAGCAGTACTTC	CASSQRDRSGHEQYF
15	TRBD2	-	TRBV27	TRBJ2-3	TGTGCCAGCAGTTTAGTTAGCGGGGGGTCAGATACGCAGTATTTT	CASSLVSGGSDTQYF
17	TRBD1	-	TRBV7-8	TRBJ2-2	TGTGCCAGCAGCTTAGTCAGGGGGCTTGAAGGCACCGGGGAGCTGTTTTTT	CASSLVRGLEGTGELFF
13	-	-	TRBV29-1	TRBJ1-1	TGCAGCGTTACCGGGGATTCGAGAACTGAAGCTTTCTTT	CSVTGDSRTEAFF
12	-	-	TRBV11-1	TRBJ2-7	TGTGCCAGCAGCTTACCATCCTACGAGCAGTACTTC	CASSLPSYEQYF
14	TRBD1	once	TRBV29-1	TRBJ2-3	TGCAGCGGAATTCGGGACAGTAGCACAGATACGCAGTATTTT	CSGIRDSSTDTQYF
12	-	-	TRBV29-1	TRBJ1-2	TGCAGCGTTGTAGACAGTGGGTATGGCTACACCTTC	CSVVDSGYGYTF
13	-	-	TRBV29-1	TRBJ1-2	TGCAGCGTTCCCTCCGGGGGGCAGGATGGCTACACCTTC	CSVPSGGQDGYTF
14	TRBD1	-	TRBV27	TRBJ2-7	TGTGCCAGCAGGGGGACAGGAAATCCTGGGGAGCAGTACTTC	CASRGTGNPGEQYF
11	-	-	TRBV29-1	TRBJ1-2	TGCAGCGTTGAACAGGCAGATGGCTACACCTTC	CSVEQADGYTF
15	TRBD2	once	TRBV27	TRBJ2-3	TGTGCCAGCAGCTACCTAGCGGGCATCACAGATACGCAGTATTTT	CASSYLAGITDTQYF
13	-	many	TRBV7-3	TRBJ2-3	TGTGCCAGCAGCTCCATAGGCACAGATACGCAGTATTTT	CASSSIGTDTQYF
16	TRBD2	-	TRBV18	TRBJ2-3	TGTGCCAGCTCACCGTTGAGCGGGGGACGCACAGATACGCAGTATTTT	CASSPLSGGRTDTQYF
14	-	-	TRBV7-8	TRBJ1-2	TGTGCCAGCAGCTTACCCGAAGGGGACTATGGCTACACCTTC	CASSLPEGDYGYTF
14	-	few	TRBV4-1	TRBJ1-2	TGCGCCAGCAGCCAAGGATTGGGATTCTATGGCTACACCTTC	CASSQGLGFYGYTF
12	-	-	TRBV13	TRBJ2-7	TGTGCCAGCAGCTCCGGGACACGCGAGCAGTACTTC	CASSSGTREQYF
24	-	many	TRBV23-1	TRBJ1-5	TGCGCCAGCAGTCCTTGTCGAACAGCCGCAAAGATACTACCTCCCCTCCATAGCAATCAGCCCCAGCATTTT	CASSPCRTAAKILPPLHSNQPQHF
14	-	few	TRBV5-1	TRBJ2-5	TGCGCCAGCGGGGACGGTGCGAATGTGGAGACCCAGTACTTC	CASGDGANVETQYF
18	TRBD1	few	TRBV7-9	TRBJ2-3	TGTGCCAGCCATCTGACGCCGGCCGGGACAGAATCAACAGATACGCAGTATTTT	CASHLTPAGTESTDTQYF
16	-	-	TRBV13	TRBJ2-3	TGTGCCAGCAGCGACTCCGGGACGCCGCATGGGGATACGCAGTATTTT	CASSDSGTPHGDTQYF
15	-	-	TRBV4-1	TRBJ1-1	TGCGCCAGCAGCCTACGGGAGGGAGGGGACACTGAAGCTTTCTTT	CASSLREGGDTEAFF
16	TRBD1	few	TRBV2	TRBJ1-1	TGTGCCAGCAGTGAAGCGCTTGGGACAGGGCACACTGAAGCTTTCTTT	CASSEALGTGHTEAFF
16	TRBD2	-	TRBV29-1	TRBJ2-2	TGCAGCGCGACTAGCGGGGGGCTGAAGAACACCGGGGAGCTGTTTTTT	CSATSGGLKNTGELFF
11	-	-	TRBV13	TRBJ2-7	TGTGCCAGCAGCTCCTCCTACGAGCAGTACTTC	CASSSSYEQYF
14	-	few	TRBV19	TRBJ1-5	TGTGCCAGTAGTCCAGACGGGTTCGGTCAGCCCCAGCATTTT	CASSPDGFGQPQHF
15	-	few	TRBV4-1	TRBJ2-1	TGCGCCAGCAGCCCCGCGCAGGGGGGGCCGGAGGAGCAGTTCTTC	CASSPAQGGPEEQFF
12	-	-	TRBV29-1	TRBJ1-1	TGCAGCGTTGAAGAGGGATTCACTGAAGCTTTCTTT	CSVEEGFTEAFF
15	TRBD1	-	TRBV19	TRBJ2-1	TGTGCCAGTAGCAACGACAGGGGGCTCTACAATGAGCAGTTCTTC	CASSNDRGLYNEQFF
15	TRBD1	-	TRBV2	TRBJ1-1	TGTGCCAGCAGCTCCGGGACAGGGTTGGGAGAGGAAGCTTTCTTT	CASSSGTGLGEEAFF
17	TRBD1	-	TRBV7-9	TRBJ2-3	TGTGCCAGCAGCTATACAGAAAGACAGGGATTCACAGATACGCAGTATTTT	CASSYTERQGFTDTQYF
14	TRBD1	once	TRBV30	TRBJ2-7	TGTGCCTGGAGTTATAAGGACAGGACCTACGAGCAGTACTTC	CAWSYKDRTYEQYF
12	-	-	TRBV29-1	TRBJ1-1	TGCATCTTCAGTGACGGGAACACTGAAGCTTTCTTT	CIFSDGNTEAFF
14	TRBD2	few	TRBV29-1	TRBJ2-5	TGCAGCGCTGGACTAGCGGGGGCCCAAGAGACCCAGTACTTC	CSAGLAGAQETQYF
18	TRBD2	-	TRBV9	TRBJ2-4	TGTGCCAGCAGCGTAGGCCTTACTAGCGGGGGGGCCAAAAACATTCAGTACTTC	CASSVGLTSGGAKNIQYF
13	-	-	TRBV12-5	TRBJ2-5	TGTGCTAGTGGTCCCACTAGTATGGAGACCCAGTACTTC	CASGPTSMETQYF
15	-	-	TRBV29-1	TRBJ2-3	TGCAGCGTCGGCCCAAGGGGTCAAGGCACAGATACGCAGTATTTT	CSVGPRGQGTDTQYF
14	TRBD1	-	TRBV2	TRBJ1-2	TGTGCCAGCAGACCGGGACAGGGGAGCTATGGCTACACCTTC	CASRPGQGSYGYTF